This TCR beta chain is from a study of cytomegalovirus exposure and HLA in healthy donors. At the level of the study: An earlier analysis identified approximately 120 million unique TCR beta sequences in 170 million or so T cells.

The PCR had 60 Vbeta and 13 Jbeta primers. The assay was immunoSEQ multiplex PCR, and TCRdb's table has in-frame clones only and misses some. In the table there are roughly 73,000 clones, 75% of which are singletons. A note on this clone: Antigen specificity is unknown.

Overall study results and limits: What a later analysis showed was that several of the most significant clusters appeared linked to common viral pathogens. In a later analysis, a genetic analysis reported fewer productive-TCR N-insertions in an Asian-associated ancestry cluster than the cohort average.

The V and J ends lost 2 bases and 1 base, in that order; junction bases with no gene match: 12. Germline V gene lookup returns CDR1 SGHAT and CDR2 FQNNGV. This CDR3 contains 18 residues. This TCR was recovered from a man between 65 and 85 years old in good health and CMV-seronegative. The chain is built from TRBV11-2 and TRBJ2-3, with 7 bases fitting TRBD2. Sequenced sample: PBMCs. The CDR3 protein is CASSLLYGEAGGTDTQYF. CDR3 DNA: TGTGCCAGCAGCTTACTTTACGGAGAGGCGGGGGGCACAGATACGCAGTATTTT. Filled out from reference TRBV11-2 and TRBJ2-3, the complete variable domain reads EAGVAQSPRYKIIEKRQSVAFWCNPISGHATLYWYQQILGQGPKLLIQFQNNGVVDDSQLPKDRFSAERLKGVDSTLKIQPAKLEDSAVYLCASSLLYGEAGGTDTQYFGPGTRLTVL.